The 21 T cell receptor beta chains reported below all come from one sample, sequenced in a study of PD-1 blockade in classical Hodgkin lymphoma. Brentuximab vedotin exposure varied, and every patient relapsed after autologous stem cell transplantation. Thawed PBMCs were the source of CD4+ T cells, purified by magnetic negative selection. Assay used: immunoSEQ multiplex PCR; TCRdb lists only in-frame clones, some missing. The sample has around 31,000 clones, 85% seen once; the top ten hold 2% to 2.5%. The sequencing here drew on CD4+ T cells from blood, taken at baseline. These receptors all come from a human donor with classical Hodgkin lymphoma.

This chain connects TRBV10-3 to TRBJ2-7; a possible D gene is TRBD1 (5 bases). V was cut by 3 bases and J by 2 bases, with 5 bases left in between. The CDR3 loop spans 12 amino acids. CDR1 and CDR2 (germline): ENHRY, SYGVKD. CDR3 nucleotide sequence: TGTGCCATCAGTGAAGGGGCCTACGAGCAGTACTTC. Translating it yields CAISEGAYEQYF.

This sequence joins TRBV6-1 and TRBJ2-7; no definite D call. The V end lost 3 bases, the J end lost 1 base, and 13 bases lay between the germline ends. The germline V gene has CDR1 MNHNS and CDR2 SASEGT. The CDR3 loop spans 15 amino acids. This chain's CDR3 is CASSEAWDSSYEQYF. The CDR3 DNA sequence: TGTGCCAGCAGTGAGGCGTGGGATTCGTCCTACGAGCAGTACTTC.

The chain employs TRBV25-1 and TRBJ1-3; no reliable D call. This CDR3 region has 16 residues. Trimming took off 3 bases at V and 2 bases at J, with 14 bases between the two ends. The germline gives CDR1 MGHDK, CDR2 SYGVNS. The CDR3 DNA is TGTGCCAGCAGTGATTTATCAGGCCGGGCTGGAAACACCATATATTTT. Translation gives CASSDLSGRAGNTIYF.

The chain joins TRBV6-6 to TRBJ1-2; TRBD1 aligns across 7 bases. V lost 4 bases to trimming and J lost 6 bases; unmatched junction nucleotides: 8. Germline V lookup: CDR1 MNHNY, CDR2 SVGAGI (reference sequence). This CDR3 has 14 amino acids. Written as DNA, the CDR3 is TGTGCCAGCAGTTCCCCAGGGACAGCCGATGGCTACACCTTC. As protein: CASSSPGTADGYTF.

The chain carries TRBV10-2 and TRBJ2-4, with no clear D. Germline V gives CDR1 WSHSY, CDR2 SAAADI. This CDR3 is built from 15 residues. Trimming cost V 0 bases and J 2 bases, with 8 bases left between them. CDR3 region: CASSESKTTKNIQYF. In DNA form, the CDR3 reads TGCGCCAGCAGTGAGTCGAAGACAACCAAAAACATTCAGTACTTC.

This clone appeared a single time. V gene TRBV7-9 combines with J gene TRBJ2-3; D is undetermined. Trimming shortened V by 5 bases and J by 3 bases, and 12 bases separated the two germline ends. In germline, CDR1 is SEHNR, CDR2 FQNEAQ (reference sequence). This CDR3 spans 14 amino acids. As DNA, the CDR3 is TGTGCCAGCAGCCTAAGCAGAGCTACAGATACGCAGTATTTT. This encodes CASSLSRATDTQYF. Looking up the rest from reference TRBV7-9 and TRBJ2-3 gives the full variable domain: DTGVSQNPRHKITKRGQNVTFRCDPISEHNRLYWYRQTLGQGPEFLTYFQNEAQLEKSRLLSDRFSAERPKGSFSTLEIQRTEQGDSAMYLCASSLSRATDTQYFGPGTRLTVL.

The chain combines TRBV14 with TRBJ1-5; D possibly corresponds to TRBD1 (5 bases). The V gene's germline CDR1 is SGHDN and CDR2 FVKESK. V was trimmed by 6 bases and J by 4 bases, leaving 10 bases between them. This CDR3 has 13 amino acids. The CDR3 DNA reads as TGTGCCAGCAGTCGGGGGGGAAATCAGCCCCAGCATTTT. Its protein is CASSRGGNQPQHF.

The rearrangement links TRBV7-2 to TRBJ2-1, with 8 bases lining up with TRBD2. The V gene end was trimmed by 0 bases and the J gene end by 4 bases; junction bases not matched to a gene: 5. This CDR3 has 16 amino acids. CDR1 is SGHTA, CDR2 FQGNSA, per germline. The CDR3 loop is CASSLASTSVYNEQFF. In DNA form, the CDR3 reads TGTGCCAGCAGCTTAGCGTCGACTAGCGTTTACAATGAGCAGTTCTTC.

The chain combines TRBV5-6 with TRBJ2-3; D is uncertain. The germline CDR1 and CDR2 sequences are SGHDT and YYEEEE. The V end was cut by 0 bases, the J end by 5 bases, with 13 bases between. CDR3 length equals 15 residues. CDR3: CASSLAYGSGDTQYF. As DNA, the CDR3 is TGTGCCAGCAGCTTGGCCTACGGGTCGGGAGATACGCAGTATTTT.

This clone was detected only a few times. The chain has TRBV7-2 and TRBJ2-6, with 8 bases lining up with TRBD1. V was pared by 7 bases and J by 2 bases, with 10 bases of the junction left unmatched. The V gene's germline CDR1 is SGHTA and CDR2 FQGNSA. The CDR3 is made up of 17 amino acids. CDR3 in amino acids: CASIPGQGATGANVLTF. The CDR3 region has the DNA TGTGCCAGCATCCCTGGGCAGGGGGCGACTGGGGCCAACGTCCTGACTTTC.

The gene calls are TRBV28 and TRBJ2-1; possibly TRBD1 or TRBD2 for D (6 bases each). CDR3 size: 17 residues. The germline gives CDR1 MDHEN, CDR2 SYDVKM. The V and J ends lost 4 bases and 7 bases respectively, with 23 bases between them. CDR3 sequence (DNA): TGTGCCAGCAGTTCAACAGGTGGTAGGGGGGTCGTTAATGAGCAGTTCTTC. It yields the protein CASSSTGGRGVVNEQFF.

This chain joins TRBV7-2 and TRBJ1-1; TRBD1 aligns across 10 bases. The CDR3 covers 15 residues. The V and J ends lost 4 bases and 8 bases, in that order; junction bases with no gene match: 10. CDR1 is SGHTA and CDR2 is FQGNSA in the germline V gene. This chain's CDR3 is CASSWDRGGTLEAFF. The CDR3 DNA reads TGTGCCAGCAGCTGGGACAGGGGTGGAACACTGGAAGCTTTCTTT.

The chain uses TRBV7-2 and TRBJ2-2; weak D call: TRBD2 (6 bases). Germline CDR1 reads SGHTA; CDR2 reads FQGNSA. V was shortened by 3 bases and J by 6 bases, with 23 bases between the two germline ends. There are 18 residues in the CDR3. CDR3 amino acids: CASSFSGTVFKSAGELFF. As DNA, the CDR3 is TGTGCCAGCAGCTTTTCCGGGACTGTCTTCAAGTCCGCCGGGGAGCTGTTTTTT.

This clone has more than one count but fewer than ten. The CDR3 region is CASSVASEYGYTF. In DNA, the CDR3 is TGTGCCAGCAGCGTAGCTTCAGAGTATGGCTACACCTTC. V is TRBV9 and J is TRBJ1-2; D remains ambiguous. The CDR3 is made up of 13 amino acids. Germline V gene lookup returns CDR1 SGDLS and CDR2 YYNGEE. V lost 0 bases, J lost 5 bases, and 8 bases lay in between. Full variable domain (missing parts from reference TRBV9 and TRBJ1-2): DSGVTQTPKHLITATGQRVTLRCSPRSGDLSVYWYQQSLDQGLQFLIQYYNGEERAKGNILERFSAQQFPDLHSELNLSSLELGDSALYFCASSVASEYGYTFGSGTRLTVV.

This chain connects TRBV6-6 to TRBJ1-5, with a tentative D call TRBD1 (5 bases). Per germline, CDR1 MNHNY and CDR2 SVGAGI (reference sequence). The CDR3 loop spans 13 amino acids. Trimming shortened V by 7 bases and J by 7 bases, and 14 bases separated the two germline ends. DNA for the CDR3: TGTGCCAGCACATCGCGGAGGGGCCAGCCCCAGCATTTT. Translated, it gives CASTSRRGQPQHF.

The V gene is TRBV11-2, the J gene TRBJ2-7; 11 bases are shared with TRBD2. After removal of 6 bases from V and 2 bases from J, the junction contained 9 bases not matched to a gene. The CDR3 totals 16 residues. Germline CDR1 and CDR2: SGHAT and FQNNGV. CDR3 DNA: TGTGCCAGCAGTGTACTCGGGACTAGCGGACCCTACGAGCAGTACTTC. Residues: CASSVLGTSGPYEQYF.

The CDR3 is CASSLSAVYQETQYF. In DNA, the CDR3 is TGCGCCAGCAGCCTTAGTGCGGTATACCAAGAGACCCAGTACTTC. The V call is TRBV4-1, the J call TRBJ2-5, with D uncertain. V gave up 4 bases and J gave up 0 bases, with 12 bases separating them. The CDR3 sequence is 15 residues long. The germline V gene has CDR1 MGHRA and CDR2 YSYEKL.

The rearrangement uses TRBV5-6 and TRBJ1-2; D perhaps matches TRBD1 (6 bases). The CDR3 spans 17 residues. Trimming removed 4 bases from V and 4 bases from J, with 23 bases in between. From germline, CDR1 is SGHDT and CDR2 YYEEEE. CDR3 DNA sequence: TGTGCCAGCAGCCCCACCCCCGGGACATCTAACACCTATGGCTACACCTTC. Protein: CASSPTPGTSNTYGYTF.

The chain's CDR3 is CASSIRGTINNQPQHF. In nucleotides, the CDR3 is TGTGCCAGTAGTATCAGGGGGACGATTAACAATCAGCCCCAGCATTTT. This chain connects TRBV19 to TRBJ1-5; 7 nucleotides line up with TRBD1. CDR1 and CDR2 (germline): LNHDA, SQIVND (reference sequence). Trimming cost V 3 bases and J 3 bases; bases outside gene matches: 8. This CDR3 spans 16 amino acids.

This sequence joins TRBV28 and TRBJ2-7, with D perhaps TRBD2 (6 bases). The CDR3 is 14 residues long. The ends were cut back, 4 bases at V and 2 bases at J, with 12 bases in the middle. The germline V gene encodes CDR1 MDHEN and CDR2 SYDVKM. Here the CDR3 reads CASSSGTPPYEQYF. DNA of the CDR3: TGTGCCAGCAGTTCGGGGACTCCACCCTACGAGCAGTACTTC.

The CDR3: CASGLRGTGTDTQYF. The CDR3 nucleotides are TGTGCTAGTGGTTTACGGGGTACCGGCACAGATACGCAGTATTTT. V usage is TRBV12-5 and J usage is TRBJ2-3; D perhaps matches TRBD2 (5 bases). Germline V gene sequence: CDR1 LGHNT, CDR2 FRNRAP. The V and J ends lost 3 bases and 1 base respectively, with 11 bases between them. The CDR3 consists of 15 residues.